This T cell receptor beta chain was recovered during a study of cytomegalovirus exposure and HLA in healthy donors. The V end lost 1 base, the J end lost 10 bases, and 21 bases lay between the germline ends. Germline V gene data show CDR1 as SGHVS and CDR2 as FQNEAQ. CDR3 length: 16 residues. In the PCR, 60 Vbeta and 13 Jbeta primers were used. Measured with immunoSEQ multiplex PCR; TCRdb has only the in-frame clones, and not every one. The sample carries approximately 120,000 clones, more than 75% recorded once. About this clone itself: Its specificity is unknown.

General study findings and limits: Differences between HLA loci emerged in a later analysis of TCR association rates, with DRB1 most and HLA-C fewest. In a later analysis, V- and J-gene trimming of beta chains associated with a DCLRE1C missense variant, replicated independently. Later examination showed HLA-associated TCR beta chains had greater clonal expansion than equally common others.

The chain uses TRBV7-8 and TRBJ2-3; D is ambiguous. This clonotype was obtained from a man aged 18 to 29 in good health and CMV-seronegative. Sequencing was performed on PBMCs. DNA of the CDR3: TGTGCCAGCAGCTTAGTTCCCCCTAGTGAACGAGGTGCGCAGTATTTT. Translated, it gives CASSLVPPSERGAQYF. Using reference TRBV7-8 and TRBJ2-3 for the parts outside the CDR3, the full variable domain is GAGVSQSPRYKVAKRGQDVALRCDPISGHVSLFWYQQALGQGPEFLTYFQNEAQLDKSGLPSDRFFAERPEGSVSTLKIQRTQQEDSAVYLCASSLVPPSERGAQYFGPGTRLTVL.